Shown below are 23 T cell receptor beta chains from a single sample sequenced in a study of shared clonotypes between healthy human individuals. Data came from immunoSEQ multiplex PCR; TCRdb stores just in-frame clones and leaves some out. The table lists roughly 510,000 clones, nearly 80% of them singletons. The specimen sequenced was PBMCs. The receptor source for this set is a woman aged 40 to 49 in good health. Some clones in this sample may be carry-over from other donors' samples.

This clone was observed a single time. The J gene is TRBJ2-7, the V gene TRBV6-5, with 9 positions matching TRBD1. Trimming removed 2 bases from V and 5 bases from J; junction bases left unmatched: 7. Germline loops: CDR1 MNHEY, CDR2 SVGAGI. The CDR3 has 15 residues. The CDR3 DNA is TGTGCCAGCAGTTACACGGGGACAGGGAGGAACGAGCAGTACTTC. It yields the protein CASSYTGTGRNEQYF.

The chain uses TRBV5-1 and TRBJ2-1; TRBD2 matches 10 bases. Germline-derived CDR1 and CDR2 are SGHRS and YFSETQ. After removal of 2 bases from V and 4 bases from J, the junction contained 3 bases not matched to a gene. The CDR3 length is 15 residues. CDR3 DNA sequence: TGCGCCAGCAGCTTACGGACTAGCGGTTACAATGAGCAGTTCTTC. It is translated as CASSLRTSGYNEQFF.

The rearrangement links TRBV7-9 to TRBJ2-2; a weak D match, TRBD2 (6 bases). Per the germline V gene, CDR1 is SEHNR and CDR2 is FQNEAQ (reference sequence). V was shortened by 2 bases and J by 6 bases, with 13 bases between the two germline ends. The CDR3 has 15 amino acids. The DNA for the CDR3 is TGTGCCAGCAGCTTAAGGGACTCCCCCGCCGGGGAGCTGTTTTTT. Protein: CASSLRDSPAGELFF. Supplemented by reference TRBV7-9 and TRBJ2-2, the full variable domain reads DTGVSQNPRHKITKRGQNVTFRCDPISEHNRLYWYRQTLGQGPEFLTYFQNEAQLEKSRLLSDRFSAERPKGSFSTLEIQRTEQGDSAMYLCASSLRDSPAGELFFGEGSRLTVL.

As DNA, the CDR3 is TGTGCCACCAGCAGAGATAGCGGGAGAGGAGAGACCCAGTACTTC. It specifies CATSRDSGRGETQYF. This sequence joins TRBV15 and TRBJ2-5; 9 nucleotides match TRBD2. This CDR3 has 15 residues. The V and J ends lost 0 bases and 4 bases, in that order; junction bases with no gene match: 3. Germline V lookup: CDR1 LNHNV, CDR2 YYDKDF (reference sequence).

This rearrangement joins TRBV10-3 to TRBJ2-5, with 9 bases identical to TRBD2. CDR3 length: 16 residues. J was trimmed by 0 bases and V by 10 bases; bases with no gene match: 12. The V gene's germline CDR1 is ENHRY and CDR2 SYGVKD. CDR3 bases: TGTGCCACCCTTGATCCTTTAGCGGGAGACCAAGAGACCCAGTACTTC. It yields the protein CATLDPLAGDQETQYF.

The genes are TRBV9 and TRBJ2-1; 9 bases line up with TRBD2. This CDR3 contains 16 residues. CDR1 SGDLS and CDR2 YYNGEE come from the germline V gene. Germline trimming cut 3 bases from V and 0 bases from J; bases unmatched to any gene: 4. The CDR3 DNA reads TGTGCCAGCAGCGAAGCGGGAGGTCTCTCCTACAATGAGCAGTTCTTC. As protein: CASSEAGGLSYNEQFF.

The chain has TRBV7-8 and TRBJ2-5; D possibly corresponds to TRBD2 (5 bases). Germline V CDR1 and CDR2: SGHVS, FQNEAQ. The CDR3 runs to 13 residues. V was pared by 5 bases and J by 1 base, with 8 bases between. CDR3 nucleotides: TGTGCCAGCAGCCACGGGGTCCAAGAGACCCAGTACTTC. The encoded protein is CASSHGVQETQYF.

V usage is TRBV27 and J usage is TRBJ1-4; TRBD1 might be the D (5 bases). Germline-derived CDR1 and CDR2 are MNHEY and SMNVEV (reference sequence). Trimming removed 4 bases at V and 6 bases at J, with 12 bases between. CDR3 length: 14 residues. The CDR3: CASSSPGGDEKLFF. In nucleotides, the CDR3 is TGTGCCAGCAGTTCCCCGGGAGGGGATGAAAAACTGTTTTTT.

This clone was seen a handful of times. This chain uses TRBV7-6 with TRBJ2-1; D uncertain. Trimming left V 4 bases short and J 9 bases short, with 10 bases between. The CDR3 has 12 residues. Germline V CDR1 and CDR2: SGHVS, FNYEAQ. The CDR3 coding sequence is TGTGCCAGCAGCTCTCCGCCGACTGAGCAGTTCTTC. Translation: CASSSPPTEQFF.

This clone was seen more than once but under ten times. The rearrangement uses TRBV2 and TRBJ1-5, with 7 bases that match TRBD1. The CDR3 loop spans 16 amino acids. With 6 bases clipped from V and 0 bases from J, the junction kept 8 bases outside the gene matches. Germline-derived CDR1 and CDR2 are SNHLY and FYNNEI. The CDR3 loop reads CASSRQGPYSNQPQHF. CDR3 DNA sequence: TGTGCCAGCAGCAGACAGGGACCGTATAGCAATCAGCCCCAGCATTTT.

J is TRBJ2-5 and V is TRBV7-9; D ambiguous. Germline V gene sequence: CDR1 SEHNR, CDR2 FQNEAQ (reference sequence). The CDR3 runs to 14 residues. Trimming stripped 2 bases from V and 3 bases from J, with 10 bases between. In DNA form, the CDR3 reads TGTGCCAGCAGCTTATTTCCGGAGAAAGAGACCCAGTACTTC. It codes for CASSLFPEKETQYF.

V is TRBV5-6 and J is TRBJ2-6; 7 nucleotides match TRBD1. CDR1 is SGHDT, CDR2 YYEEEE, per germline. Trimming at V came to 6 bases and at J to 3 bases, leaving 6 bases not matched to a gene. The CDR3 has 15 amino acids. In nucleotides, the CDR3 is TGTGCCAGCACCCGTCAGGGGGTTGGGGCCAACGTCCTGACTTTC. It is translated as CASTRQGVGANVLTF.

This clone was observed a handful of times. The rearrangement joins TRBV28 to TRBJ2-1; D not certain. Between the trimmed V and J ends, which lost 4 bases and 3 bases, there was a span of 1 base. Germline lookup yields CDR1 MDHEN and CDR2 SYDVKM. This CDR3 is built from 11 residues. CDR3 nucleotide sequence: TGTGCCAGCAGTTACTACAATGAGCAGTTCTTC. Amino acid sequence: CASSYYNEQFF.

This chain joins TRBV6-5 and TRBJ2-2, with D maybe TRBD1 (6 bases). This CDR3 is built from 14 residues. Germline V gene data show CDR1 as MNHEY and CDR2 as SVGAGI. V was pared by 8 bases and J by 6 bases, with 16 bases between. In DNA, the CDR3 is TGTGCCAGCCTGGGGCAGGGGTTAGCCGGGGAGCTGTTTTTT. It translates to CASLGQGLAGELFF.

In its sample, this clone was seen once. The gene calls are TRBV6-5 and TRBJ1-4; TRBD1 is a possible D gene (5 bases). CDR1 is MNHEY and CDR2 is SVGAGI in the germline V gene. The ends were cut back, 7 bases at V and 7 bases at J, with 16 bases in the middle. This CDR3 is built from 14 residues. CDR3 sequence: CASKYGGTGEKLFF. The CDR3 DNA sequence: TGTGCCAGCAAATACGGAGGGACCGGTGAAAAACTGTTTTTT.

The V gene is TRBV7-2, the J gene TRBJ1-5; D remains unclear. CDR1 and CDR2 from the germline V gene are SGHTA and FQGNSA. Trimming left V 2 bases short and J 2 bases short, with 16 bases between. This CDR3 has 17 amino acids. CDR3 residues: CASSLKAPSWGNQPQHF. The CDR3 coding sequence is TGTGCCAGCAGCTTAAAGGCCCCAAGCTGGGGCAATCAGCCCCAGCATTTT. The variable domain in full, with the rest retrieved from reference TRBV7-2 and TRBJ1-5, is GAGVSQSPSNKVTEKGKDVELRCDPISGHTALYWYRQSLGQGLEFLIYFQGNSAPDKSGLPSDRFSAERTGGSVSTLTIQRTQQEDSAVYLCASSLKAPSWGNQPQHFGDGTRLSIL.

This chain uses TRBV11-2 with TRBJ1-2, with D possibly matching TRBD1 (6 bases). The ends were cut back, 5 bases at V and 4 bases at J, with 17 bases in the middle. Germline CDR1 reads SGHAT; CDR2 reads FQNNGV. The CDR3 has 15 amino acids. In DNA, the CDR3 is TGTGCCAGCAGCCCCTGGGGAGGGGGGTCCTATGGCTACACCTTC. The encoded protein is CASSPWGGGSYGYTF.

V and J are TRBV30 and TRBJ2-2, with 9 bases identical to TRBD1. Germline V gene lookup returns CDR1 GTSNPN and CDR2 SVGIG (reference sequence). V trimming: 8 bases; J trimming: 1 base; junction bases outside the gene matches: 5. The CDR3 length is 14 residues. The CDR3 region is CALNRGRNTGELFF. The CDR3 DNA follows: TGTGCCCTAAACAGGGGGCGGAACACCGGGGAGCTGTTTTTT. The entire variable domain, with the rest obtained from reference TRBV30 and TRBJ2-2, is as follows: SQTIHQWPATLVQPVGSPLSLECTVEGTSNPNLYWYRQAAGRGLQLLFYSVGIGQISSEVPQNLSASRPQDRQFILSSKKLLLSDSGFYLCALNRGRNTGELFFGEGSRLTVL.

This chain uses TRBV5-1 with TRBJ1-1; the match to TRBD1 covers 9 bases. V trimming: 4 bases; J trimming: 4 bases; junction bases outside the gene matches: 11. The germline gives CDR1 SGHRS, CDR2 YFSETQ. The CDR3 is 16 residues long. The CDR3 DNA reads TGCGCCAGCAGCCCAAGGACAGGGGACGGGGCCACTGAAGCTTTCTTT. Translated, it gives CASSPRTGDGATEAFF. The whole variable domain, remainder taken from reference TRBV5-1 and TRBJ1-1, is KAGVTQTPRYLIKTRGQQVTLSCSPISGHRSVSWYQQTPGQGLQFLFEYFSETQRNKGNFPGRFSGRQFSNSRSEMNVSTLELGDSALYLCASSPRTGDGATEAFFGQGTRLTVV.

V is TRBV18 and J is TRBJ2-5; D unclear. The length of the CDR3 is 11 residues. Trimming removed 2 bases from V and 10 bases from J, with 8 bases in between. CDR1 is KGHSH, CDR2 LQKENI, per germline. The CDR3 here is CASSPGEGQYF. The DNA of the CDR3 is TGTGCCAGCTCACCAGGCGAAGGCCAGTACTTC.

A note on this clone: Being one base from a much bigger clone, this may be a read error. Other DNA sequences in this specimen translate into the identical CDR3. The chain is built from TRBV7-2 and TRBJ2-7; D gene ambiguous. The CDR3 consists of 11 residues. Germline lookup yields CDR1 SGHTA and CDR2 FQGNSA. V was clipped by 5 bases and J by 3 bases, with 5 bases between them. The CDR3 nucleotides are TGTGCCAGCAGCCTAAACTACGAGCAGTACTTC. This encodes CASSLNYEQYF.

The chain combines TRBV14 with TRBJ2-7; possible D gene TRBD2, 6 bases. CDR3 length equals 15 residues. V was pared by 0 bases and J by 6 bases, with 15 bases between. Looked up from germline, CDR1 is SGHDN and CDR2 is FVKESK. CDR3 sequence: CASSQDFTGVREQYF. DNA for the CDR3: TGTGCCAGCAGCCAAGATTTCACGGGGGTCCGCGAGCAGTACTTC.

The chain employs TRBV5-4 and TRBJ1-1, with 7 bases fitting TRBD1. The CDR3 length is 16 residues. Germline CDR1 and CDR2: SGHNT and YYREEE (reference sequence). The V segment lost 4 bases and the J segment 1 base; nucleotides outside the gene matches: 10. The chain's CDR3 is CASSPNQGEANTEAFF. CDR3 DNA: TGTGCCAGCAGCCCCAACCAGGGGGAGGCGAACACTGAAGCTTTCTTT.